This T cell receptor beta chain was documented in a study of siplizumab effects on memory and regulatory T cells. Study at large: Mixed lymphocyte reactions ran in pairs, with siplizumab at roughly 1 ug/mL or without drug. Study-wide results and limits: To unstimulated subsets, only a minor fraction of alloreactive clones could be mapped. The diversity of naive T cells seemed greater than that of memory cells, and their alloresponse contribution seemed major.

As described, mixed lymphocyte reaction cells underwent coculture at 37°C for a duration of less than 7 days. V shed 7 bases, J shed 6 bases, and the junction held 8 bases outside the gene matches. This CDR3 comprises 14 residues. The V gene's germline CDR1 is SNHLY and CDR2 FYNNEI. Method: immunoSEQ multiplex PCR; TCRdb's copy keeps in-frame clones and lacks some. The table has several thousand clones, approximately 46% seen once. On this clone itself: Its antigen is not identified.

The source of this sequence is a human donor in good health; the cells came from an allogeneic mixed lymphocyte reaction. Some clones in this sample may be carry-over from other donors' samples. The rearrangement uses TRBV2 and TRBJ1-4; the match to TRBD1 covers 7 bases. Material for sequencing was CFSE-low (dividing) CD8+ T cells sorted from an allogeneic mixed lymphocyte reaction. In nucleotides, the CDR3 is TGTGCCAGCACCCGTGACAGGGCTGATGAAAAACTGTTTTTT. Residues: CASTRDRADEKLFF.